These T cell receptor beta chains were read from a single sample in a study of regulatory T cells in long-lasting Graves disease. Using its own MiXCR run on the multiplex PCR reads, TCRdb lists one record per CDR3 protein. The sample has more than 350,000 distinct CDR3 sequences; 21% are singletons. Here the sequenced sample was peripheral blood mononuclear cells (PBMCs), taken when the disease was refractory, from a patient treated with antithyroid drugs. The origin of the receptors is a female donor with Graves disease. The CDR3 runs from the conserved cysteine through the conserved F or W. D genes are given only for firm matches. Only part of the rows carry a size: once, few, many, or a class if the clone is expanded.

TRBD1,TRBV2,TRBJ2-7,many,TGTGCCACCTTCCGGGACAGGGGAACCTACGAGCAGTACTTC,CATFRDRGTYEQYF
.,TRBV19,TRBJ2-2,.,TGTGCCAGTAGTAGTATTTCAGGGATTCAGAACACCGGGGAGCTGTTTTTT,CASSSISGIQNTGELFF
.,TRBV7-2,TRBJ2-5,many,TGTGCCAGCAGCTTAGCGAGTTGGTTCCAAGAGACCCAGTACTTC,CASSLASWFQETQYF
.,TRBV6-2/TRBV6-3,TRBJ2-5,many,TGTGCCAGCAGTTACTCTGTACAGTGGCAAGAGACCCAGTACTTC,CASSYSVQWQETQYF
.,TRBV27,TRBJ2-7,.,TGTGCCAGCAGTTTGAGGGGACCGGGACTCTCCTACGAGCAGTACTTC,CASSLRGPGLSYEQYF
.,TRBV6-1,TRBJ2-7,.,TGTGCCAGCAGACGTGACACCTACGAGCAGTACTTC,CASRRDTYEQYF
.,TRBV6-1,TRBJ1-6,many,TGTGCCAGCAGTGAGACGGTGGCACGGCGTTCACCCCTCCACTTT,CASSETVARRSPLHF
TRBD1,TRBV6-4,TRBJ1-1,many,TGTGCCAGCAGTTTGACAGGGAGCGTGGTCACTGAAGCTTTCTTT,CASSLTGSVVTEAFF
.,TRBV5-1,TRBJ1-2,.,TGCGCCAGCAGCTTGTTTGGGAATGGCTACACCTTC,CASSLFGNGYTF
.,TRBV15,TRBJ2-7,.,TGTGCCACCAGCAGAGATCAAGGGGTCCGGGGCTACGAGCAGTACTTC,CATSRDQGVRGYEQYF
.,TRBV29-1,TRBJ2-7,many,TGCAGCGTTGAATTTGGGTCAGGTTCCTACGAGCAGTACTTC,CSVEFGSGSYEQYF
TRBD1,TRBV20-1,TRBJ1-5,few,TGCAGTGCTAGACAGGGGGCAGGACAGCCCCAGCATTTT,CSARQGAGQPQHF
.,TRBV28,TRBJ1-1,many,TGTGCCAGCACGTTCAGCGGGAACACTGAAGCTTTCTTT,CASTFSGNTEAFF
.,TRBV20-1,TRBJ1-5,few,TGCAGTGCTCAAGACGGTAGCAATCAGCCCCAGCATTTT,CSAQDGSNQPQHF
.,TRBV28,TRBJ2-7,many,TGTGCCAGCACCTTCACGGACAGCCGTAGCTCCTACGAGCAGTACTTC,CASTFTDSRSSYEQYF
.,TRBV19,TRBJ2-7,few,TGTGCCAGTAGTACTGAGTGGCAGTCGGACGAGCAGTACTTC,CASSTEWQSDEQYF
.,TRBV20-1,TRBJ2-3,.,TGCAGTGCTGCTACCAGGGGCTTCCAAGGTACGCAGTATTTT,CSAATRGFQGTQYF
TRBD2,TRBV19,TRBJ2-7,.,TGTGCCAGTAGTATAGGAGCTAGCGGGAGCCCCTACGAGCAGTACTTC,CASSIGASGSPYEQYF
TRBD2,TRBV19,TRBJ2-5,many,TGTGCCAGTAGTATCGTACTAGCGGAGACCCAGTACTTC,CASSIVLAETQYF
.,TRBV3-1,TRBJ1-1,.,TGTGCCAGCAGAAACATGAACACTGAAGCTTTCTTT,CASRNMNTEAFF
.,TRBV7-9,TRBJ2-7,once,TGTGCCAGCAGCTCGGCTCTCCCCTACGAGCAGTACTTC,CASSSALPYEQYF
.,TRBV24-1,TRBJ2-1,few,TGTGCCACCAGTGAACGGGACTCCAGCTCCTACAATGAGCAGTTCTTC,CATSERDSSSYNEQFF
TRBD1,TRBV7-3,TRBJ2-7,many,TGTGCCAGCAGCATACAGGGGTACGGCGAGCAGTACTTC,CASSIQGYGEQYF
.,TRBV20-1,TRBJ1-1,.,TGCAGTGCTCAGTTGTTGGGGGCGTTCGCTGAAGCTTTCTTT,CSAQLLGAFAEAFF
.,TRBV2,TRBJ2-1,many,TGTGCCAGCAGTGAACAGTACAATGAGCAGTTCTTC,CASSEQYNEQFF
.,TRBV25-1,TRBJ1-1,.,TGTGCCAGCAGTGTCTCCGGGACTGCGAACACTGAAGCTTTCTTT,CASSVSGTANTEAFF
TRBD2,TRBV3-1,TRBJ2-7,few,TGTGCCAGCAGCGCCGGGACTAGCTCCTACGAGCAGTACTTC,CASSAGTSSYEQYF
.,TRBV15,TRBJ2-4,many,TGTGCCAGCCAACAGGGAACCAAAAACATTCAGTACTTC,CASQQGTKNIQYF
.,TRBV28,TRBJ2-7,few,TGTGCCAGCAGTTCCGGTGCCCCGGGACGGAGCGAGCAGTACTTC,CASSSGAPGRSEQYF
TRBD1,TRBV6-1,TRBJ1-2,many,TGTGCCAGCAGCTTAGGGACAGCTGTCTTCTATGGCTACACCTTC,CASSLGTAVFYGYTF
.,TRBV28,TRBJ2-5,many,TGTGCCAGCAGTTTCGACCGGAGCCAAGAGACCCAGTACTTC,CASSFDRSQETQYF
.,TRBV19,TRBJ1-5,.,TGTGCCAGTAGTATCCCTGGACCCGATCAGCCCCAGCATTTT,CASSIPGPDQPQHF
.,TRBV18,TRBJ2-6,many,TGTGCCAGCTCACCAACTGGGGCCAACGTCCTGACTTTC,CASSPTGANVLTF
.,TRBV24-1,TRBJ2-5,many,TGTGCCACCAGTGATTTGGGGCAGGGTCTGGAGACCCAGTACTTC,CATSDLGQGLETQYF
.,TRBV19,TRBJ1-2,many,TGTGCCACGCAACAGGCATACTATGGCTACACCTTC,CATQQAYYGYTF
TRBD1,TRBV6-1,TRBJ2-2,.,TGTGCCAGCAGTAGACAGGGGGCCCCGAACACCGGGGAGCTGTTTTTT,CASSRQGAPNTGELFF
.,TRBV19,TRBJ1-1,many,TGTGCCAGTAGTACCCAGGGGAACACTGAAGCTTTCTTT,CASSTQGNTEAFF
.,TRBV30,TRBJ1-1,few,TGTGCCTGGAGTTGGGGACTGAACACTGAAGCTTTCTTT,CAWSWGLNTEAFF
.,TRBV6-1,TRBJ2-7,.,TGTGCCAGCAATCCAGGGGAGGGCTACGAGCAGTACTTC,CASNPGEGYEQYF
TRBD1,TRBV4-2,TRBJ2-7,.,TGTGCCAGCAGCCTCGCCGGGACAGGGAGGGAGCAGTACTTC,CASSLAGTGREQYF
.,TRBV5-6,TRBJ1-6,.,TGTGCCAGCAGCTTGGATCCGCGAAGCTCCTATAATTCACCCCTCCACTTT,CASSLDPRSSYNSPLHF